This record looks at one T cell receptor (beta chain) sequence and its context. No antigen is known for it. The data originate from a study of cytomegalovirus exposure and HLA in healthy donors. Study results and limitations: According to reports, the classifier identified cytomegalovirus status with high specificity and sensitivity.

Germline CDR1 and CDR2: LNHDA and SQIVND (reference sequence). Trimming removed 4 bases from V and 2 bases from J; junction bases left unmatched: 3. CDR3 size: 16 residues. TCRdb keeps only in-frame clones here, not all; method: immunoSEQ multiplex PCR. The data show about 200,000 clones, around 90% seen once. The receptor was derived from a woman aged 18-35 years in good health and CMV-seronegative. The J gene is TRBJ1-5, the V gene TRBV19; TRBD1 agrees at 12 bases. The material sequenced was PBMCs. CDR3 nucleotides: TGTGCCAGTAGTAGGGGACAGGGGGCTGGCAATCAGCCCCAGCATTTT. Protein: CASSRGQGAGNQPQHF.